This TCR beta chain was documented in a study of T cells after yellow fever vaccination. This clonotype was seen only a few times. Germline CDR1 SGHTA, CDR2 FQGTGA. Trimming took off 3 bases at V and 5 bases at J, with 11 bases between the two ends. The CDR3 is 14 amino acids. TCRdb redid the calling of the 5' RACE reads with MiXCR, one entry per CDR3 protein. The data hold about 99,000 distinct CDR3 sequences, with approximately 5.5% observed a single time. V is TRBV7-3 and J is TRBJ2-1; tentatively, D is TRBD1 or TRBD2 (5 bases each). This specimen was CD8+ T cells sorted from PBMCs, taken 10 days after the yellow fever booster vaccination. This TCR was recovered from a man aged 18 to 35 who received the YFV17D yellow fever vaccine. The CDR3 DNA follows: TGTGCCAGCAGCTTTGGGACCCCGGACAATGAGCAGTTCTTC. As protein: CASSFGTPDNEQFF.